This T cell receptor (beta chain) was retrieved from a study of blood T cell repertoires in COVID-19. Study in general: Samples of COVID-19 (acute and convalescent) were obtained from the United States, Italy and Spain. The analysed material was cDNA or gDNA that came from T cells, B-cell-depleted T cells, or PBMCs.

Per the study methods: The assay estimated nucleated cells by amplifying reference gene primers. The assay was immunoSEQ multiplex PCR, and TCRdb's table has in-frame clones only and misses some. The DNA gave D and trimming, while V, J and clone size come from that table. The sample yields roughly 190,000 clones, around 83% seen once. Germline-derived CDR1 and CDR2 are SGHTA and FQGNSA. The J segment lost 9 bases and the V segment lost 3 bases, leaving 11 bases of the junction unmatched. There are 14 residues in the CDR3. The sequence came from a woman in her 40s with acute or convalescent COVID-19. The specimen sequenced was peripheral blood. V gene TRBV7-2 combines with J gene TRBJ2-7; 7 bases align to TRBD1. The DNA of the CDR3 is TGTGCCAGCAGCTTCCTAACGGGACAGCACGGGCAGTACTTC. The encoded protein is CASSFLTGQHGQYF.